This TCR beta chain was recorded in a study of brain T cells in children with intractable seizures. CDR3 size: 14 residues. Between the trimmed V and J ends, which lost 2 bases and 6 bases, there was a span of 13 bases. The germline V gene encodes CDR1 KGHSH and CDR2 LQKENI. Clones were sequenced by immunoSEQ multiplex PCR, and TCRdb holds only the in-frame ones, with some missing. Seen here are fewer than 150,000 clones, approximately 94% observed once, and the top ten hold around 4%. This TCR derives from a boy under two years old with hemimegalencephaly and intractable seizures. This chain links TRBV18 with TRBJ1-2; D call uncertain. Sequences were derived from peripheral blood, sampled at surgery. CDR3 residues: CASSPTLSGDGYTF. The CDR3 DNA sequence: TGTGCCAGCTCACCAACCCTGTCAGGTGATGGCTACACCTTC.